These T cell receptor beta chains were read from a single sample in a study of blood T cell repertoires in COVID-19. Some clones are missing from TCRdb's copy, which holds only in-frame ones; the method was immunoSEQ multiplex PCR. The sample comprises about 50,000 clones, around 87% of which are singletons, and over 5.5% rests with the top ten. Sequencing was performed on peripheral blood. The receptors here all came from a man aged 50-60 years with active COVID-19. CDR3s include the opening cysteine and the closing phenylalanine or tryptophan. Fields, in order: J gene, D gene, clone size, V gene, CDR3 DNA, CDR3 protein. D genes are given only for firm matches. Expanded clones are given a class, and other clones once, few, many or no size at all.

J gene: TRBJ2-1
D gene: TRBD2
clone size: NA
V gene: TRBV10-3
CDR3 DNA: TGTGCCATCAGTGGCCCGGGACTAGCGGGGGATGAGCAGTTCTTC
CDR3 protein: CAISGPGLAGDEQFF

J gene: TRBJ2-1
D gene: NA
clone size: NA
V gene: TRBV21-1
CDR3 DNA: TGTGCCAGCAGCAAAATTGTGACTGTGCTAGCAGGGGGAAACAATGAGCAGTTCTTC
CDR3 protein: CASSKIVTVLAGGNNEQFF

J gene: TRBJ2-3
D gene: NA
clone size: NA
V gene: TRBV29-1
CDR3 DNA: TGCAGCGCCGGGACAGATACGCAGTATTTT
CDR3 protein: CSAGTDTQYF

J gene: TRBJ2-7
D gene: TRBD1
clone size: NA
V gene: TRBV6-2/TRBV6-3
CDR3 DNA: TGTGCCAGCAGTAATCCTCCGGGACAGGGGGCTGGCGAGCAGTACTTC
CDR3 protein: CASSNPPGQGAGEQYF

J gene: TRBJ2-1
D gene: TRBD2
clone size: NA
V gene: TRBV6-5
CDR3 DNA: TGTGCCAGCAGCACTAGCGGGAGTGACAATGAGCAGTTCTTC
CDR3 protein: CASSTSGSDNEQFF

J gene: TRBJ2-1
D gene: NA
clone size: NA
V gene: TRBV15
CDR3 DNA: TGTGCCACCAGCAGAGAGGGGCGGTCCACGGGCTATGAGCAGTTCTTC
CDR3 protein: CATSREGRSTGYEQFF

J gene: TRBJ1-1
D gene: TRBD1
clone size: NA
V gene: TRBV13
CDR3 DNA: TGTGCCAGCACCGCGACAGGGGGCACTGAAGCTTTCTTT
CDR3 protein: CASTATGGTEAFF

J gene: TRBJ2-7
D gene: TRBD2
clone size: few
V gene: TRBV7-9
CDR3 DNA: TGTGCCAGCAGCCCCCCGGTGCCGGGACTAGTCTCCCACGAGCAGTACTTC
CDR3 protein: CASSPPVPGLVSHEQYF

J gene: TRBJ1-1
D gene: NA
clone size: NA
V gene: TRBV2
CDR3 DNA: TGTGCCAGCAGGGAAGAACAGGGTAACACTGAAGCTTTCTTT
CDR3 protein: CASREEQGNTEAFF

J gene: TRBJ1-3
D gene: NA
clone size: few
V gene: TRBV12-3/TRBV12-4
CDR3 DNA: TGTGCCAGCAGTTTTCAGGGTACAAACACCATATATTTT
CDR3 protein: CASSFQGTNTIYF

J gene: TRBJ2-5
D gene: TRBD1
clone size: once
V gene: TRBV19
CDR3 DNA: TGTGCCAGTACCGAGGGACAGACTTACCAAGAGACCCAGTACTTC
CDR3 protein: CASTEGQTYQETQYF

J gene: TRBJ1-1
D gene: TRBD1
clone size: NA
V gene: TRBV29-1
CDR3 DNA: TGCAGCGTTCAAGGGGGCGAGAACACTGAAGCTTTCTTT
CDR3 protein: CSVQGGENTEAFF

J gene: TRBJ2-5
D gene: NA
clone size: NA
V gene: TRBV30
CDR3 DNA: TGTGCCTGGAGTGCTGGCACCCAGGGGGGTGAGACCCAGTACTTC
CDR3 protein: CAWSAGTQGGETQYF

J gene: TRBJ2-7
D gene: TRBD2
clone size: NA
V gene: TRBV10-3
CDR3 DNA: TGTGCCATCAGTGATCCTCGGCGGGAGGGCCGTGGAGGCTACGAGCAGTACTTC
CDR3 protein: CAISDPRREGRGGYEQYF

J gene: TRBJ1-2
D gene: TRBD1
clone size: NA
V gene: TRBV9
CDR3 DNA: TGTGCCAGCAGCGTAGACGGGACAGGGACCTTAGGGGGAGGCTACACCTTC
CDR3 protein: CASSVDGTGTLGGGYTF

J gene: TRBJ2-7
D gene: TRBD1
clone size: NA
V gene: TRBV19
CDR3 DNA: TGTGCCAGTAGTTTGACAGGGGTTGCCTACGAGCAGTACTTC
CDR3 protein: CASSLTGVAYEQYF

J gene: TRBJ1-2
D gene: NA
clone size: NA
V gene: TRBV2
CDR3 DNA: TGTGCCAGCATAGAGAGTTATGGCTACACCTTC
CDR3 protein: CASIESYGYTF

J gene: TRBJ2-1
D gene: TRBD1
clone size: NA
V gene: TRBV25-1
CDR3 DNA: TGTGCCAGCAGTGAATTACAGGGGTACAATGAGCAGTTCTTC
CDR3 protein: CASSELQGYNEQFF

J gene: TRBJ2-5
D gene: NA
clone size: NA
V gene: TRBV30
CDR3 DNA: TGTGCCTGGAGGGGGGCGGGAGAAGGCTGGGAGACCCAGTACTTC
CDR3 protein: CAWRGAGEGWETQYF

J gene: TRBJ2-1
D gene: TRBD1
clone size: NA
V gene: TRBV18
CDR3 DNA: TGTGCCAGCGCACTGGGACAGTCCTACTACAATGAGCAGTTCTTC
CDR3 protein: CASALGQSYYNEQFF

J gene: TRBJ1-1
D gene: NA
clone size: NA
V gene: TRBV4-3
CDR3 DNA: TGCGCCAGCAGCCAAGATCTGGGGGGGAACACTGAAGCTTTCTTT
CDR3 protein: CASSQDLGGNTEAFF

J gene: TRBJ1-5
D gene: TRBD1
clone size: NA
V gene: TRBV6-5
CDR3 DNA: TGTGCCAGCAGCAGGACAGGGGGCAATCAGCCCCAGCATTTT
CDR3 protein: CASSRTGGNQPQHF

J gene: TRBJ1-1
D gene: NA
clone size: NA
V gene: TRBV15
CDR3 DNA: TGTGCCACCCGTAAAAGGGAGGACACTGAAGCTTTCTTT
CDR3 protein: CATRKREDTEAFF

J gene: TRBJ1-2
D gene: NA
clone size: NA
V gene: TRBV18
CDR3 DNA: TGTGCCAGCTCACCTTCCGATACACGCGGCTACACCTTC
CDR3 protein: CASSPSDTRGYTF